Presented here are 11 T cell receptor beta chains from one specimen sequenced in a study of cytomegalovirus exposure and HLA in healthy donors. This PCR relied on a set of 60 Vbeta primers and 13 Jbeta primers. Profiling relied on immunoSEQ multiplex PCR, and the TCRdb table lists in-frame clones only, not all of them. The sample has around 110,000 clones; about 86% are singletons. The sample taken for sequencing was PBMCs. The receptors here all came from a woman in her thirties in good health and CMV-seronegative.

This CDR3 is CASSPPGLAGAGEQFF. DNA for the CDR3: TGTGCCAGCTCACCACCGGGACTAGCGGGAGCGGGTGAGCAGTTCTTC. The chain combines TRBV18 with TRBJ2-1, with 14 bases that match TRBD2. From germline, CDR1 is KGHSH and CDR2 LQKENI. V lost 0 bases and J lost 9; bases outside the gene matches: 4. There are 16 residues in the CDR3.

This clone was detected only a few times. The chain recombines TRBV7-9 with TRBJ1-4; a weak D match, TRBD1 (5 bases). Germline CDR1 is SEHNR and CDR2 is FQNEAQ (reference sequence). Trimming shortened V by 1 base and J by 8 bases, and 17 bases separated the two germline ends. This CDR3 is built from 16 residues. The CDR3 region is CASSLGGWTKAEKLFF. In DNA, the CDR3 is TGTGCCAGCAGCTTAGGGGGCTGGACCAAGGCCGAAAAACTGTTTTTT.

The chain joins TRBV7-2 to TRBJ1-3; 7 bases agree with TRBD1. Unmatched junction bases numbered 12, after V lost 5 bases and J lost 5 bases. Germline CDR1 and CDR2: SGHTA and FQGNSA. The CDR3 sequence is 16 residues long. As DNA, the CDR3 is TGTGCCAGCAGCGTAGACAGGGAAGGATTAAGAAACACCATATATTTT. This codes for CASSVDREGLRNTIYF. The complete variable domain, with remaining parts taken from reference TRBV7-2 and TRBJ1-3, reads GAGVSQSPSNKVTEKGKDVELRCDPISGHTALYWYRQSLGQGLEFLIYFQGNSAPDKSGLPSDRFSAERTGGSVSTLTIQRTQQEDSAVYLCASSVDREGLRNTIYFGEGSWLTVV.

V is TRBV27 and J is TRBJ1-2; D might be TRBD1 (6 bases). V lost 4 bases to trimming and J lost 3 bases, with 12 bases between them. Germline V gene data show CDR1 as MNHEY and CDR2 as SMNVEV (reference sequence). This CDR3 spans 14 amino acids. The CDR3 nucleotides are TGTGCCAGCAGTTGGAGGGGGGGAGACTATGGCTACACCTTC. It specifies CASSWRGGDYGYTF.

The chain is built from TRBV7-9 and TRBJ1-4; weak D call: TRBD1 (5 bases). Germline CDR1 is SEHNR and CDR2 is FQNEAQ (reference sequence). The CDR3 extends over 16 amino acids. Trimming stripped 0 bases from V and 0 bases from J, with 8 bases between. CDR3 sequence reads: CASSLAGVATNEKLFF. The CDR3 DNA is TGTGCCAGCAGCTTAGCAGGGGTTGCAACTAATGAAAAACTGTTTTTT.

The chain recombines TRBV5-4 with TRBJ2-7; 7 bases map to TRBD2. The CDR3 loop spans 15 amino acids. Germline V gene lookup returns CDR1 SGHNT and CDR2 YYREEE (reference sequence). With 0 bases clipped from V and 2 bases from J, the junction kept 5 bases outside the gene matches. The CDR3 coding sequence is TGTGCCAGCAGCTTGGATGGGGGAGGGACCTACGAGCAGTACTTC. It specifies CASSLDGGGTYEQYF.

This clone was picked up one time. In DNA, the CDR3 is TGTGCCAGCAGGACCGGGACAGGGATCACCGGGGAGCTGTTTTTT. Translated, it gives CASRTGTGITGELFF. The chain carries TRBV5-4 and TRBJ2-2; 9 bases line up with TRBD1. Germline-derived CDR1 and CDR2 are SGHNT and YYREEE (reference sequence). CDR3 length: 15 amino acids. V lost 5 bases, J lost 4 bases, and 6 bases stayed unmatched.

This clone was picked up one time. The J gene is TRBJ1-5, the V gene TRBV27; 8 positions match TRBD1. J gave up 4 bases and V 0 bases, and 2 bases lay outside the gene matches. This CDR3 has 15 amino acids. The germline CDR1 and CDR2 sequences are MNHEY and SMNVEV (reference sequence). CDR3 in amino acids: CASSLSWTGNQPQHF. The CDR3 DNA reads TGTGCCAGCAGTTTATCCTGGACAGGGAATCAGCCCCAGCATTTT.

The chain combines TRBV4-3 with TRBJ1-2; TRBD1 matches 7 bases. Germline CDR1 is LGHNA and CDR2 is YSLEER. The CDR3 is made up of 15 amino acids. V trimming: 4 bases; J trimming: 5 bases; junction bases outside the gene matches: 10. The CDR3 sequence: CASSPRTGERYGYTF. CDR3 DNA: TGCGCCAGCAGCCCACGGACAGGAGAGCGGTATGGCTACACCTTC.

The J gene is TRBJ1-4, the V gene TRBV27; perhaps TRBD1 as D (5 bases). This CDR3 comprises 15 residues. Germline V gene data show CDR1 as MNHEY and CDR2 as SMNVEV (reference sequence). V lost 3 bases to trimming and J lost 5 bases, with 13 bases between them. The CDR3 region is CASSFQGLPNEKLFF. The CDR3 DNA is TGTGCCAGCAGTTTTCAGGGCCTACCAAATGAAAAACTGTTTTTT. The full variable domain, rest sourced from reference TRBV27 and TRBJ1-4, is EAQVTQNPRYLITVTGKKLTVTCSQNMNHEYMSWYRQDPGLGLRQIYYSMNVEVTDKGDVPEGYKVSRKEKRNFPLILESPSPNQTSLYFCASSFQGLPNEKLFFGSGTQLSVL.

The chain employs TRBV6-4 and TRBJ1-2; 7 bases match TRBD1. The CDR3 totals 15 residues. Germline CDR1 and CDR2: MRHNA and SNTAGT. With V trimmed by 4 bases and J by 4 bases, 9 bases remained unmatched. The CDR3 is CASSARQGSTYGYTF. The CDR3 region has the DNA TGTGCCAGCAGTGCCAGACAGGGCTCGACCTATGGCTACACCTTC.